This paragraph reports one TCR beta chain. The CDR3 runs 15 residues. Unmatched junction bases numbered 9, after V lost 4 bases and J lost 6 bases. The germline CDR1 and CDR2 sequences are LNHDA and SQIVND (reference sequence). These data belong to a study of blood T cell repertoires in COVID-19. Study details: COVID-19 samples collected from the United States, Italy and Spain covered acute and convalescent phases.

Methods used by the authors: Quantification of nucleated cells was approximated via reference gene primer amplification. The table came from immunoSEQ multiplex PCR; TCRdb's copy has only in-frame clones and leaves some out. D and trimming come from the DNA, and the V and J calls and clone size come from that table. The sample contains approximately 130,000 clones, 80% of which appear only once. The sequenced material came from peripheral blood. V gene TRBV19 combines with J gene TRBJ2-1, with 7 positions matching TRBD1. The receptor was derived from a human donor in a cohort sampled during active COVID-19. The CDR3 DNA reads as TGTGCCAGTAGTACTTGGACAGGCGAGCCCAATGAGCAGTTCTTC. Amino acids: CASSTWTGEPNEQFF.